The rows below give T cell receptor beta chains drawn from one sample of a study of vaccination effects on CD4 cells after COVID-19. No cognate antigen is known for these TCRs. Data came from immunoSEQ multiplex PCR; TCRdb stores just in-frame clones and leaves some out. The sample records under 70,000 clones, roughly 74% being singletons. Sample: CD4+ T cells from PBMCs cultured without peptide, taken after COVID-19 vaccination. The receptor set was obtained from a human donor who received a COVID-19 vaccine. Both conserved end residues are part of each CDR3. The D gene is left open where the match is weak.

d_call,j_call,v_call,cdr3_aa
TRBD1,TRBJ1-5,TRBV6-1,CASSEGTGGPLAQHF
TRBD1,TRBJ1-5,TRBV2,CASSAEDRGGRQPQHF
NA,TRBJ2-4,TRBV12-5,CASGLVQDGRGVAKNIQYF
NA,TRBJ2-5,TRBV5-5,CASSPGSGALSQYF
NA,TRBJ2-5,TRBV27,CASSRGGSRETQYF
TRBD1,TRBJ2-4,TRBV28,CASSSGQVAKNIQYF
NA,TRBJ1-3,TRBV14,CASSQDIGRIGNTIYF
TRBD1,TRBJ2-1,TRBV10-1,CASSGPGTGFDEQFF
NA,TRBJ2-2,TRBV3-1/TRBV3-2,CASSQAGSTGELFF
TRBD1,TRBJ2-5,TRBV7-6,CASSLVQGQRQETQYF
NA,TRBJ1-6,TRBV3-1/TRBV3-2,CASSQGTGDTLHF
TRBD1,TRBJ2-6,TRBV30,CAWSVVRTGSSGANVLTF
NA,TRBJ1-4,TRBV24-1,CATSDGTASSNEKLFF
TRBD1,TRBJ1-1,TRBV19,CASTPGTDMNTEAFF
NA,TRBJ1-1,TRBV28,CASSLGQGRVYTEAFF
TRBD1,TRBJ2-1,TRBV24-1,CATSDKGTVYNEQFF
TRBD2,TRBJ2-5,TRBV19,CASKRTSGGPYQETQYF
TRBD1,TRBJ1-2,TRBV11-2,CASSFSGTVDMGYTF
NA,TRBJ1-2,TRBV2,CARKPPASYGYTF
NA,TRBJ2-3,TRBV6-1,CASSENQDTQYF
TRBD2,TRBJ2-2,TRBV7-2,CASGEGSGGNTGELFF
TRBD2,TRBJ2-5,TRBV4-3,CASSQGLAQETQYF
NA,TRBJ1-2,TRBV6-5,CASNQPGTPGWTF
TRBD1,TRBJ1-6,TRBV5-1,CASSQTGTGGNSPLHF
NA,TRBJ1-2,TRBV28,CASSWGGYGYTF
TRBD2,TRBJ2-5,TRBV5-1,CASNYAGARETQYF
NA,TRBJ1-5,TRBV29-1,CSVSGGNQPQHF
NA,TRBJ1-2,TRBV12-3/TRBV12-4,CARGGRGNGYTF
NA,TRBJ1-1,TRBV5-1,CASSPGGVTGTPLNTEAFF
NA,TRBJ1-5,TRBV28,CASSLWGEGQPQHF
NA,TRBJ2-5,TRBV5-1,CASSLAPVQGGETQYF
NA,TRBJ2-2,TRBV3-1/TRBV3-2,CASSQPQGAGELFF
NA,TRBJ2-5,TRBV14,CASSQVVVETQYF
TRBD2,TRBJ2-2,TRBV10-2,CASSGLAGAGGELFF
NA,TRBJ2-3,TRBV28,CASSPAGTATDTQYF
NA,TRBJ1-5,TRBV10-3,CAISEGDQPQHF
NA,TRBJ2-3,TRBV5-1,CASSVRTVRSTDTQYF
NA,TRBJ1-1,TRBV29-1,CSVDVNTEAFF
TRBD1,TRBJ2-3,TRBV6-5,CASSYSSTGGTDTQYF
NA,TRBJ1-2,TRBV18,CASSPRTASGYTF
NA,TRBJ1-2,TRBV27,CASSFGGSNYGYTF
NA,TRBJ2-3,TRBV19,CASTLSPSGPDTQYF
NA,TRBJ2-3,TRBV20-1,CSARLEDTQYF
TRBD1,TRBJ2-5,TRBV6-5,CASSQTGAQTQYF
NA,TRBJ1-2,TRBV7-9,CASSSGPRGLYYGYTF
TRBD2,TRBJ2-2,TRBV2,CASSEIAGGRSGELFF
TRBD2,TRBJ2-3,TRBV5-1,CASSPGLAVGDTQYF
TRBD2,TRBJ2-2,TRBV24-1,CATAVGSGGAHTGELFF
TRBD1,TRBJ1-6,TRBV6-5,CASSGQANSPLHF